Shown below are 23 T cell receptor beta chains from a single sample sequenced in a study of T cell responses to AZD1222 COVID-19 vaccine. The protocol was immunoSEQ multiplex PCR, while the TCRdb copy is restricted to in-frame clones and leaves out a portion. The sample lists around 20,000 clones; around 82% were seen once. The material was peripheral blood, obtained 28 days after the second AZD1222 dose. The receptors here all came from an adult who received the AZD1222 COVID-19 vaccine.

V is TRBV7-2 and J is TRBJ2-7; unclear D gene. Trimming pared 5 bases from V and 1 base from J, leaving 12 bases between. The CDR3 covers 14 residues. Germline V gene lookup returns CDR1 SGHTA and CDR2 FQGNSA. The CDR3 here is CASSLESGSYEQYF. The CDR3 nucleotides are TGTGCCAGCAGCCTCGAGTCAGGATCCTACGAGCAGTACTTC.

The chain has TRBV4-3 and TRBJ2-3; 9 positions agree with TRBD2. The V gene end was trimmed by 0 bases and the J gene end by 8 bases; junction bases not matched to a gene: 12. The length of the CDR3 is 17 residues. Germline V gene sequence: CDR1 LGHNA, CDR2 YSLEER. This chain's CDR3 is CASSQETSGTPPATQYF. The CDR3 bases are TGCGCCAGCAGCCAAGAGACTAGCGGTACTCCCCCGGCTACGCAGTATTTT.

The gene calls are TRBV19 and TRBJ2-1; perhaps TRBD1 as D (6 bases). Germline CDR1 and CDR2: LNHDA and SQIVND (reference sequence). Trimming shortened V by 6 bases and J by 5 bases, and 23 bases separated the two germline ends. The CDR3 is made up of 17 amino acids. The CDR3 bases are TGTGCCAGTAGCCCCCAAAGTGTGGGGGACAAAGACAATGAGCAGTTCTTC. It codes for CASSPQSVGDKDNEQFF.

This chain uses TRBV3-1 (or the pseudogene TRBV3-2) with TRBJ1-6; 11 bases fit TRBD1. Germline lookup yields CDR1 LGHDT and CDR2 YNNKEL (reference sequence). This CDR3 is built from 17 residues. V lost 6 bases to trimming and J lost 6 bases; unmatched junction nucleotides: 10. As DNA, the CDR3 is TGTGCCAGCAGACATCGCGGACAGGGGGCGCGTAATTCACCCCTCCACTTT. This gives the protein CASRHRGQGARNSPLHF.

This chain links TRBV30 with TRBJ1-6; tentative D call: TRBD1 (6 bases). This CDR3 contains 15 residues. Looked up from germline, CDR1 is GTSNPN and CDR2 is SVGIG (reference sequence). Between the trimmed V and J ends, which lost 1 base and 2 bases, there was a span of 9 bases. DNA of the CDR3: TGTGCCTGGAGTGGGAGGACAGCCTATAATTCACCCCTCCACTTT. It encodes CAWSGRTAYNSPLHF.

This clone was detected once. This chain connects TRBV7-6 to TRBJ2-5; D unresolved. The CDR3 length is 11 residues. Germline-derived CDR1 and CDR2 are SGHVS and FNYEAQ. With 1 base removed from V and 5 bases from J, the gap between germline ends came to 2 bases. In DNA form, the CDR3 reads TGTGCCAGCAGCTTAGTCGAGACCCAGTACTTC. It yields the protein CASSLVETQYF. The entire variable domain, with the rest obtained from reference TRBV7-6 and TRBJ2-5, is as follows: GAGVSQSPRYKVTKRGQDVALRCDPISGHVSLYWYRQALGQGPEFLTYFNYEAQQDKSGLPNDRFSAERPEGSISTLTIQRTEQRDSAMYRCASSLVETQYFGPGTRLLVL.

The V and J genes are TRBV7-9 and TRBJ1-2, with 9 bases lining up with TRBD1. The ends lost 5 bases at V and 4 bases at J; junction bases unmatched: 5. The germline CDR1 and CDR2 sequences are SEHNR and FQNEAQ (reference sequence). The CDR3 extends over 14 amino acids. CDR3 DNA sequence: TGTGCCAGCAGCCAAGACAGGGGGGTCTATGGCTACACCTTC. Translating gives CASSQDRGVYGYTF.

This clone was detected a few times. As DNA, the CDR3 is TGTGCCAGCAGCTTGGTTCTGGGGCTTTACTCCTACGAGCAGTACTTC. This gives the protein CASSLVLGLYSYEQYF. This chain connects TRBV5-8 to TRBJ2-7, with D possibly TRBD1 on 5 matching bases. V gave up 0 bases and J gave up 0 bases, with 13 bases separating them. The CDR3 extends over 16 amino acids. The V gene's germline CDR1 is SGHTS and CDR2 YDEGEE.

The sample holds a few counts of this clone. CDR3 nucleotides: TGTGCCAGCAGCGGGACGGGGAAAGGCTATGGCTACACCTTC. Protein product: CASSGTGKGYGYTF. This rearrangement joins TRBV3-1 (or the pseudogene TRBV3-2) to TRBJ1-2; possibly TRBD1 for D (5 bases). The germline V and J ends were trimmed by 5 bases and 4 bases, with 14 bases remaining between them. Germline CDR1 and CDR2: LGHDT and YNNKEL (reference sequence). There are 14 residues in the CDR3.

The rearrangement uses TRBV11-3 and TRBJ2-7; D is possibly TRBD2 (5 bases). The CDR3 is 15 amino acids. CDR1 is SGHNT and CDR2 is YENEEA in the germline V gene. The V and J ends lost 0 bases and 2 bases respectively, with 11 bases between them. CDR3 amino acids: CASSLDLVRAYEQYF. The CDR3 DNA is TGTGCCAGCAGCTTAGATCTGGTGCGGGCCTACGAGCAGTACTTC.

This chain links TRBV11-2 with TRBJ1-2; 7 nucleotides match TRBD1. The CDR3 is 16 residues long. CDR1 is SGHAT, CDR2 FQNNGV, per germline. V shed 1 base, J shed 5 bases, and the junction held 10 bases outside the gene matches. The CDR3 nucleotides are TGTGCCAGCAGCTTAGTGCCCAGGACAGGACGATATGGCTACACCTTC. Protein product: CASSLVPRTGRYGYTF.

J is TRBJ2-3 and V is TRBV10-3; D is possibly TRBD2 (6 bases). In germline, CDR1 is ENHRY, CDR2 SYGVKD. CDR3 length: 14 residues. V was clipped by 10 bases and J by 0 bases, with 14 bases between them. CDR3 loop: CATLGGPSTDTQYF. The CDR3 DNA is TGTGCCACGCTGGGGGGACCAAGCACAGATACGCAGTATTTT.

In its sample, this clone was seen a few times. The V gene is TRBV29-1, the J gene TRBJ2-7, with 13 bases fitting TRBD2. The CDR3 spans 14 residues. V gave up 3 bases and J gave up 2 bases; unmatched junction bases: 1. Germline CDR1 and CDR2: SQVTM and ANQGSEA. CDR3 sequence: CSVEGLAGTYEQYF. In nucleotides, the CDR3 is TGCAGCGTTGAGGGACTAGCGGGGACCTACGAGCAGTACTTC.

The CDR3 spells CASSQGRAGGRGGYTF. The CDR3 coding sequence is TGTGCCAGCAGCCAAGGGCGGGCAGGGGGGCGCGGTGGCTACACCTTC. This chain uses TRBV14 with TRBJ1-2, with 7 bases that match TRBD1. Germline CDR1 and CDR2: SGHDN and FVKESK. The ends lost 1 base at V and 7 bases at J; junction bases unmatched: 12. This CDR3 has 16 amino acids.

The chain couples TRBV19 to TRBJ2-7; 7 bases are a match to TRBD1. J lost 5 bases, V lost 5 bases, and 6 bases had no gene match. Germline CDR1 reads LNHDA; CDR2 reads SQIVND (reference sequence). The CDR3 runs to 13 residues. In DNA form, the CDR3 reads TGTGCCAGTAGTCCAGGGACAGTTGACGAGCAGTACTTC. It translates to CASSPGTVDEQYF.

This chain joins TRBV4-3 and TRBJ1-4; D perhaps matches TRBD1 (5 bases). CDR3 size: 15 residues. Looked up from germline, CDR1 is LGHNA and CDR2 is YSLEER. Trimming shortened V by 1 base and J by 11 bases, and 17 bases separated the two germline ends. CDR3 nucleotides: TGCGCCAGCAGCCAAGCCGGTTGGGGTCGGGGGAAACTGTTTTTT. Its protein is CASSQAGWGRGKLFF.

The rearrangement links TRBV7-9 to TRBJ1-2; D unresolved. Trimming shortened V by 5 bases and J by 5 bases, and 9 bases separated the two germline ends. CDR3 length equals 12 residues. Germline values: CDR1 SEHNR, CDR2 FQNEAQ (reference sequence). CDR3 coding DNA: TGTGCCAGCAGCCAGGTTACTTATGGCTACACCTTC. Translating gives CASSQVTYGYTF.

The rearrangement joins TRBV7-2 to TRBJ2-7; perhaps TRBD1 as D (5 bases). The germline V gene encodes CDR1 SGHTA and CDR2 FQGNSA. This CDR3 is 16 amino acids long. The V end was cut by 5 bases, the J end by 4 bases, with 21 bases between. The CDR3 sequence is CASSEPDAGMEYEQYF. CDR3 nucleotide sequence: TGTGCCAGCAGCGAACCAGACGCAGGGATGGAATACGAGCAGTACTTC.

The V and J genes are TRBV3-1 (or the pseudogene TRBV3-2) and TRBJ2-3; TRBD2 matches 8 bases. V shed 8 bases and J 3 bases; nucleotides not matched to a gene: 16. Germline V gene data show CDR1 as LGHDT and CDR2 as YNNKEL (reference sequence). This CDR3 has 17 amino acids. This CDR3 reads CASGLAGGFGSTDTQYF. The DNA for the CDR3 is TGTGCCAGCGGTTTGGCGGGAGGTTTTGGAAGTACAGATACGCAGTATTTT.

This CDR3 is CASSTLAGEGETQYF. In DNA form, the CDR3 reads TGTGCCAGCAGTACCCTAGCGGGAGAGGGGGAGACCCAGTACTTC. The V gene is TRBV28, the J gene TRBJ2-5; 10 bases fit TRBD2. The J segment lost 5 bases and the V segment lost 5 bases, leaving 8 bases of the junction unmatched. The CDR3 has 15 amino acids. Per the germline V gene, CDR1 is MDHEN and CDR2 is SYDVKM.

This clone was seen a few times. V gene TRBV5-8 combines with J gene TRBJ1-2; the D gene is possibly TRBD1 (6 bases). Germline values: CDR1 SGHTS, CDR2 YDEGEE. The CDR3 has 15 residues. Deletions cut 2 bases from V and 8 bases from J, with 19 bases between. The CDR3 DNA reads TGTGCCAGCAGCTTTCGGCTCCCGGGGGCGGGAGGCTACACCTTC. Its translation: CASSFRLPGAGGYTF. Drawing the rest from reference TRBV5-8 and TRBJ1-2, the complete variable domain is EAGVTQSPTHLIKTRGQQATLRCSPISGHTSVYWYQQALGLGLQFLLWYDEGEERNRGNFPPRFSGRQFPNYSSELNVNALELEDSALYLCASSFRLPGAGGYTFGSGTRLTVV.

CDR3 amino acids: CASSQVFLYDTQYF. The DNA for the CDR3 is TGCGCCAGCAGCCAAGTCTTCCTCTACGATACGCAGTATTTT. This sequence joins TRBV4-1 and TRBJ2-3; D remains ambiguous. The germline CDR1 and CDR2 sequences are MGHRA and YSYEKL. This CDR3 has 14 residues. Trimming stripped 1 base from V and 6 bases from J, with 11 bases between.

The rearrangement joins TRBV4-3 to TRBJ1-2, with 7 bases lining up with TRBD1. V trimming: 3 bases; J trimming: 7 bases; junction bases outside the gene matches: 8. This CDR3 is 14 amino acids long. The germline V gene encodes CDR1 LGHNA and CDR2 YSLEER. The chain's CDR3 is CASSQSNRGGGYTF. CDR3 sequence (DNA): TGCGCCAGCAGCCAGTCCAACAGGGGTGGTGGCTACACCTTC.